Given below is one TCR beta chain in context. Germline CDR1 is SGHRS and CDR2 is YFSETQ. The CDR3 consists of 15 residues. Trimming removed 1 base at V and 7 bases at J, with 14 bases between. The sample is drawn from a study of blood T cell repertoires in COVID-19. Sequencing used immunoSEQ multiplex PCR; TCRdb keeps in-frame clones, though not all of them. This table has some 250,000 clones, more than 75% appearing once. The sequencing sample was made of peripheral blood. The chain employs TRBV5-1 and TRBJ1-4, with D uncertain. The sequence was collected from a woman aged 25 to 39 who had recovered from COVID-19. The CDR3 loop reads CASSLLANPGEKLFF. DNA for the CDR3: TGCGCCAGCAGCTTGCTTGCCAACCCGGGTGAAAAACTGTTTTTT.